These 18 T cell receptor beta chains were all obtained from the same sample, sequenced in a study of CD8 T cells in ankylosing spondylitis. In TCRdb, the 5' RACE reads were re-called with MiXCR into one record per CDR3 protein. This repertoire shows around 120,000 distinct CDR3 sequences, 20% to 30% found once; its top ten account for 10% to 15%. The sample consisted of synovial fluid, either unsorted or a sorted T cell fraction (not recorded which). The receptors originated from a male donor with ankylosing spondylitis.

This clonotype was detected ten times or more. V is TRBV7-9 and J is TRBJ2-5; the D is unclear. Germline lookup yields CDR1 SEHNR and CDR2 FQNEAQ (reference sequence). Deletions cut 2 bases from V and 2 bases from J, with 12 bases between. CDR3 length: 15 amino acids. CDR3 loop: CASSLNRVGQETQYF. CDR3 nucleotides: TGTGCCAGCAGCTTAAATCGGGTTGGGCAAGAGACCCAGTACTTC.

The rearrangement uses TRBV5-1 and TRBJ2-5, with D tentatively TRBD1 or TRBD2 (5 bases each). CDR3 length equals 15 residues. Trimming took off 4 bases at V and 5 bases at J, with 18 bases between the two ends. The germline gives CDR1 SGHRS, CDR2 YFSETQ. CDR3 nucleotide sequence: TGCGCCAGCAGCATCTTCGGGACGGGCGTGGAGACCCAGTACTTC. This translates into CASSIFGTGVETQYF. Using reference TRBV5-1 and TRBJ2-5 for the parts outside the CDR3, the full variable domain is KAGVTQTPRYLIKTRGQQVTLSCSPISGHRSVSWYQQTPGQGLQFLFEYFSETQRNKGNFPGRFSGRQFSNSRSEMNVSTLELGDSALYLCASSIFGTGVETQYFGPGTRLLVL.

Many counts were recorded for this clonotype. The chain couples TRBV13 to TRBJ2-1; TRBD2 aligns across 9 bases. J gave up 10 bases and V 5 bases, and 12 bases lay outside the gene matches. This CDR3 region has 15 residues. Per germline, CDR1 PRHDT and CDR2 FYEKMQ (reference sequence). The CDR3 DNA is TGTGCCAGCAGCCCCCCGGGTAGCGGGAGCAGGGAGCAGTTCTTC. This translates into CASSPPGSGSREQFF.

This clonotype was detected a few times. The chain links TRBV5-1 to TRBJ1-3; D is uncertain. Trimming stripped 0 bases from V and 4 bases from J, with 8 bases between. Per the germline V gene, CDR1 is SGHRS and CDR2 is YFSETQ. The CDR3 contains 14 residues. The CDR3 coding sequence is TGCGCCAGCAGCTTGGACAGCTCCGGAAACACCATATATTTT. Translating gives CASSLDSSGNTIYF. Based on the CDR3 plus reference TRBV5-1 and TRBJ1-3, the full variable domain is KAGVTQTPRYLIKTRGQQVTLSCSPISGHRSVSWYQQTPGQGLQFLFEYFSETQRNKGNFPGRFSGRQFSNSRSEMNVSTLELGDSALYLCASSLDSSGNTIYFGEGSWLTVV.

This clonotype came up once. The chain recombines TRBV4-1 with TRBJ2-3; D may be TRBD1 (6 bases). Germline V gene sequence: CDR1 MGHRA, CDR2 YSYEKL. V was pared by 4 bases and J by 0 bases, with 17 bases between. This CDR3 spans 17 amino acids. As DNA, the CDR3 is TGCGCCAGCAGCCTCCTGCCCGGACAGATTAGCACAGATACGCAGTATTTT. This sequence encodes CASSLLPGQISTDTQYF.

The V gene is TRBV7-8, the J gene TRBJ2-2; TRBD2 matches 14 bases. The CDR3 covers 18 residues. Trimming cost V 0 bases and J 6 bases; bases outside gene matches: 6. Germline V CDR1 and CDR2: SGHVS, FQNEAQ. In DNA form, the CDR3 reads TGTGCCAGCAGCTTAGCGGGTGGGACTAGCGGGAGTGCCGGGGAGCTGTTTTTT. It is translated as CASSLAGGTSGSAGELFF.

The J gene is TRBJ2-1, the V gene TRBV12-3 or TRBV12-4; no clear D. V dropped 3 bases and J dropped 8 bases, with 11 bases sitting between them. The CDR3 consists of 13 residues. For the CDR3, the DNA is TGTGCCAGCAGTTTCCCCCCCCCGGATGAGCAGTTCTTC. Its translation: CASSFPPPDEQFF.

This clonotype was counted only a few times. This rearrangement joins TRBV18 to TRBJ2-2, with D uncertain. V lost 2 bases to trimming and J lost 5 bases, with 15 bases between them. Germline V gene data show CDR1 as KGHSH and CDR2 as LQKENI. CDR3 length equals 16 residues. The CDR3 here is CASSPIPGPSTGELFF. CDR3 sequence (DNA): TGTGCCAGCTCACCAATCCCGGGCCCCTCGACCGGGGAGCTGTTTTTT.

The chain joins TRBV5-6 to TRBJ1-1, with 11 bases that match TRBD1. CDR3 size: 19 residues. CDR1 SGHDT and CDR2 YYEEEE come from the germline V gene. The V gene end was trimmed by 0 bases and the J gene end by 2 bases; junction bases not matched to a gene: 12. The DNA of the CDR3 is TGTGCCAGCAGCTTGGTTGTGGACAGGGGGCGTGGGATTAACACTGAAGCTTTCTTT. Residues: CASSLVVDRGRGINTEAFF.

This clonotype has a handful of counts. The CDR3 DNA reads TGTGCCAGCAGTTTAGGTGGTGGGCGCCACTATGGCTACACCTTC. Translation gives CASSLGGGRHYGYTF. This chain uses TRBV28 with TRBJ1-2, with unresolved D. This CDR3 is 15 amino acids long. Trimming took off 2 bases at V and 3 bases at J, with 13 bases between the two ends. Germline V CDR1 and CDR2: MDHEN, SYDVKM.

This clonotype was observed a handful of times. V and J are TRBV7-9 and TRBJ2-7; 7 bases fit TRBD1. The junction had 6 bases not matched to a gene; V was cut back by 6 bases and J by 4 bases. This CDR3 has 13 amino acids. Germline-derived CDR1 and CDR2 are SEHNR and FQNEAQ (reference sequence). DNA of the CDR3: TGTGCCAGCAGACACCGACAGGGTTACGAGCAGTACTTC. This sequence encodes CASRHRQGYEQYF.

In its sample, this clonotype was seen a few times. The genes are TRBV6-5 and TRBJ1-4; D possibly corresponds to TRBD1 (5 bases). The germline CDR1 and CDR2 sequences are MNHEY and SVGAGI. Trimming pared 4 bases from V and 3 bases from J, leaving 12 bases between. The CDR3 extends over 15 amino acids. The CDR3 DNA is TGTGCCAGCAGTTCCTCCGGGGGTCCTAATGAAAAACTGTTTTTT. Its translation: CASSSSGGPNEKLFF.

This clonotype was counted many times. This chain uses TRBV24-1 with TRBJ1-5; D unresolved. This CDR3 spans 15 amino acids. Germline V CDR1 and CDR2: KGHDR, SFDVKD. V lost 6 bases and J 7 bases, leaving 18 bases between the germline ends. The CDR3 reads CATSPSYGDWQPQHF. The CDR3 nucleotides read TGTGCCACCAGTCCTAGTTACGGGGATTGGCAGCCCCAGCATTTT.

This clonotype was observed a few times. V and J are TRBV11-3 and TRBJ2-7; 10 bases line up with TRBD2. The V gene's germline CDR1 is SGHNT and CDR2 YENEEA. The V gene end was trimmed by 0 bases and the J gene end by 7 bases; junction bases not matched to a gene: 12. CDR3 length: 17 amino acids. CDR3 amino acids: CASSLDGASGRSGEQYF. CDR3 nucleotides: TGTGCCAGCAGCTTAGATGGAGCTAGCGGGAGATCGGGGGAGCAGTACTTC.

The J gene is TRBJ2-7, the V gene TRBV6-1, with 9 bases lining up with TRBD1. V shed 6 bases and J 3 bases; nucleotides not matched to a gene: 6. Per the germline V gene, CDR1 is MNHNS and CDR2 is SASEGT. This CDR3 has 14 residues. DNA for the CDR3: TGTGCCAGCAGGACCGGGACAGGGAACTACGAGCAGTACGTC. This translates into CASRTGTGNYEQYV.

This clonotype was counted a few times. CDR3 region: CASTSTDRERVHQPQHF. DNA of the CDR3: TGTGCCAGCACATCGACCGACAGGGAACGGGTCCATCAGCCCCAGCATTTT. V is TRBV6-1 and J is TRBJ1-5; TRBD1 matches at 7 bases. This CDR3 has 17 amino acids. With 7 bases clipped from V and 5 bases from J, the junction kept 17 bases outside the gene matches. Germline V CDR1 and CDR2: MNHNS, SASEGT.

The chain recombines TRBV5-1 with TRBJ1-1; D is unclear. Trimming took off 0 bases at V and 0 bases at J, with 9 bases between the two ends. Germline CDR1 is SGHRS and CDR2 is YFSETQ. This CDR3 spans 15 amino acids. The CDR3 spells CASSLEATMNTEAFF. The CDR3 DNA reads TGCGCCAGCAGCTTGGAGGCCACAATGAACACTGAAGCTTTCTTT.

In its sample, this clonotype was seen a few times. V usage is TRBV7-8 and J usage is TRBJ2-7, with a tentative D call TRBD1 (6 bases). The V gene's germline CDR1 is SGHVS and CDR2 FQNEAQ. This CDR3 contains 15 residues. Trimming removed 1 base from V and 4 bases from J, with 14 bases in between. The CDR3 sequence: CASSLVRGEAYEQYF. The CDR3 DNA is TGTGCCAGCAGCTTAGTCAGGGGAGAGGCATACGAGCAGTACTTC. The full variable domain, its missing parts supplied by reference TRBV7-8 and TRBJ2-7, is GAGVSQSPRYKVAKRGQDVALRCDPISGHVSLFWYQQALGQGPEFLTYFQNEAQLDKSGLPSDRFFAERPEGSVSTLKIQRTQQEDSAVYLCASSLVRGEAYEQYFGPGTRLTVT.